This TCR beta chain was obtained from a study of T cells in severe cutaneous drug reactions. On the study more broadly: Blister fluids or cells and PBMC were collected from patients in acute or recovery stage.

CDR3 length: 15 amino acids. Looked up from germline, CDR1 is SEHNR and CDR2 is FQNEAQ (reference sequence). As for this clonotype: As yet, its antigen is unknown.

Overall study results and limits: In carbamazepine-induced Stevens-Johnson syndrome or toxic epidermal necrolysis, TRBV12-4 averaged about 32% in blister cells and around 5% in PBMC. Tolerant-control and healthy-donor PBMC lacked or rarely had the public CDR3 found in blisters.

The patients sequenced had a carbamazepine-induced Stevens-Johnson syndrome or toxic epidermal necrolysis reaction. Libraries were made by iRepertoire multiplex PCR with TCR subtype-specific primers for bulk and single-cell sequencing. Bulk TCR beta libraries: multiplex PCR with V-, D- and J-region primers. TCRdb derives one entry per CDR3 protein from the multiplex PCR reads, leaving out DNA. The sample table includes approximately 7,600 distinct CDR3 sequences. This sequence originates from a human donor with a severe cutaneous adverse drug reaction. Sample: cells from a skin blister. This rearrangement joins TRBV7-9 to TRBJ2-7; TCRdb's assignment of TRBD2 cannot be checked, as there is no DNA. The CDR3 spells CASSSPGLRSYEQYF.